This record covers a single TCR beta chain. Its cognate antigen has yet to be identified. The sample holds no much larger clone one base away, and base qualities are not on file. This specimen belongs to a study of control samples from healthy donors and cancer patients (TCRdb year 2020). The method behind the library was the immunoSEQ multiplex PCR assay. TCRdb limited this immuneACCESS table to in-frame rearrangements with V and J called. A share of clones is missing; checked studies link under half to unresolved V genes, and the rest is unexplained. This sample is represented by over 110,000 clones; roughly nine tenths of them were singletons. The top ten constitute roughly 8.7% of the sample. The source material was blood. This TCR came from a woman younger than 45 in good health.

The CDR3 amino acid sequence is: CASSLVSGSYEQYF. The bases read TGCGCCAGCAGCTTGGTGAGCGGGAGCTACGAGCAGTACTTC. The chain is encoded by TRBV5-1 joined to TRBJ2-7; the central 8 bases match TRBD2. Compared with germline, V lacks 0 bases and J lacks 3 bases; bases without a gene match: 2. The CDR3 measures 14 amino acids from cysteine to phenylalanine. The read is trimmed to its CDR3 DNA, 42 bases read in frame from base 1. CDR1 and CDR2, per the germline V gene, are SGHRS and YFSETQ.